The clone carrying this T cell receptor beta chain was counted many times. Its matching antigen is unknown. CDR3 length: 19 amino acids. Germline V gene data show CDR1 as SGHTA and CDR2 as FQGNSA. The V gene lost 7 bases and the J gene lost 2 bases, with 29 bases spanning the gap. TCRdb redid the calling of the reads with MiXCR, one entry per CDR3 protein. The sample carries about 740,000 distinct CDR3 sequences, 30% to 35% recorded once. The data originate from a study of T cell repertoires in cytomegalovirus infection. For the study at large: Epitope selection comprised recently identified HLA-C-restricted CMV epitopes and well-studied HLA-B-restricted CMV epitopes. Public TCR beta signatures provided an indication of both CMV infection and a matching HLA type.

Study results and caveats: Public TCR beta family frequency separated CMV-and-HLA carriers, including in an independent cohort. CMV-specific HLA-C-restricted TCR beta clonotypes dominated the ex vivo response.

The specimen was cultured PBMCs, collected from culture after CMV antigen stimulation. The clonotype comes from a human donor in good health (CMV status not recorded). Some clones in this sample may be carry-over from other donors' samples. The chain joins TRBV7-2 to TRBJ2-5; D may match TRBD1 or TRBD2 (7 bases each). The CDR3: CASTTLSSGGDRGQETQYF. The CDR3 coding sequence is TGTGCCAGCACCACGCTTAGTTCAGGGGGGGACCGTGGGCAAGAGACCCAGTACTTC.